Below are 26 T cell receptor beta chains sequenced from a single sample in a study of T cell responses to AZD1222 COVID-19 vaccine. The data were produced by immunoSEQ multiplex PCR, yet TCRdb's version contains in-frame clones alone and is incomplete. Of 150,000 to 250,000 clones in the sample, under 95% were seen once. The source material was peripheral blood, sampled 28 days after the second AZD1222 dose. Every receptor here comes from an adult who received the AZD1222 COVID-19 vaccine.

This rearrangement joins TRBV6-2 or TRBV6-3 to TRBJ1-1; D gene unclear. This CDR3 has 14 amino acids. Deletions cut 0 bases from V and 4 bases from J, with 9 bases between. In germline, CDR1 is MNHEY, CDR2 SVGEGT. Written as DNA, the CDR3 is TGTGCCAGCAGTTACTCCCCCGGGTCCACTGAAGCTTTCTTT. Protein product: CASSYSPGSTEAFF.

This chain joins TRBV12-1 and TRBJ1-2; TRBD1 is the table's D call and was not checked against the DNA. TRBV12-1 is a listed pseudogene. CDR3 size: 15 residues. The CDR3 spells CASSSPWPPNYGYTF. CDR3 DNA sequence: TGTGCCAGCAGCTCCCCATGGCCCCCGAATTATGGCTACACCTTC.

This clone was recorded once. This chain joins TRBV6-4 and TRBJ2-3; the D gene is possibly TRBD1 (6 bases). CDR1 and CDR2 from the germline V gene are MRHNA and SNTAGT. The CDR3 spans 12 residues. Trimming took 6 bases from V and 6 from J, leaving 10 bases between them. CDR3: CASRGAGDTQYF. The CDR3 DNA sequence: TGTGCCAGCAGGGGGGCTGGGGATACGCAGTATTTT.

The V gene is TRBV27, the J gene TRBJ1-4; D unresolved. The CDR3 totals 13 residues. In germline, CDR1 is MNHEY, CDR2 SMNVEV (reference sequence). Trimming removed 0 bases from V and 7 bases from J, with 6 bases in between. The CDR3 DNA sequence: TGTGCCAGCAGTTTATCAGGAAGTGAAAAACTGTTTTTT. This gives the protein CASSLSGSEKLFF.

The V and J genes are TRBV5-5 and TRBJ1-5; tentative D call: TRBD1 (5 bases). This CDR3 region has 15 residues. Germline CDR1 SGHKS, CDR2 YYEKEE (reference sequence). V was shortened by 4 bases and J by 0 bases, with 11 bases between the two germline ends. DNA of the CDR3: TGTGCCAGCAGCCCGGGGACTGATAGCAATCAGCCCCAGCATTTT. Protein sequence: CASSPGTDSNQPQHF.

This clone was seen only once. The chain employs TRBV27 and TRBJ1-2; a weak D match, TRBD1 (5 bases). V lost 3 bases and J 4 bases, leaving 9 bases between the germline ends. Germline V lookup: CDR1 MNHEY, CDR2 SMNVEV (reference sequence). The CDR3 has 13 amino acids. CDR3 DNA: TGTGCCAGCAGTTTTTTTGGGGGCTATGGCTACACCTTC. It is translated as CASSFFGGYGYTF.

The chain is built from TRBV6-5 and TRBJ1-4, with D unresolved. The CDR3 runs to 15 residues. The germline CDR1 and CDR2 sequences are MNHEY and SVGAGI. Trimming pared 0 bases from V and 8 bases from J, leaving 13 bases between. The chain's CDR3 is CASSYSGTAGEKLFF. The CDR3 DNA is TGTGCCAGCAGTTACTCGGGAACAGCGGGAGAAAAACTGTTTTTT.

The chain joins TRBV5-1 to TRBJ1-3, with 7 positions matching TRBD1. The CDR3 has 14 residues. V lost 3 bases, J lost 8 bases, and 8 bases stayed unmatched. CDR1 is SGHRS and CDR2 is YFSETQ in the germline V gene. The CDR3 loop reads CASSSGGQIDTIYF. The CDR3 DNA sequence: TGCGCCAGCAGCTCGGGGGGACAGATAGACACCATATATTTT.

The genes are TRBV7-2 and TRBJ1-3, with a tentative D call TRBD1 (5 bases). This CDR3 has 14 amino acids. Trimming took off 5 bases at V and 7 bases at J, with 15 bases between the two ends. Germline V gene lookup returns CDR1 SGHTA and CDR2 FQGNSA. The CDR3 reads CASSKGTVGNTIYF. CDR3 in DNA: TGTGCCAGCAGCAAAGGGACCGTGGGGAACACCATATATTTT.

The V and J genes are TRBV3-1 (or the pseudogene TRBV3-2) and TRBJ2-7; D uncertain. Deletions cut 0 bases from V and 13 bases from J, with 13 bases between. Germline V gives CDR1 LGHDT, CDR2 YNNKEL (reference sequence). This CDR3 has 12 residues. The chain's CDR3 is CASSQDDRWLYF. The CDR3, as DNA: TGTGCCAGCAGCCAAGATGACCGCTGGCTTTACTTC.

CDR3 sequence reads: CASTRGLGRAGANVLTF. In DNA, the CDR3 is TGTGCCAGCACCCGGGGCCTTGGGAGGGCTGGGGCCAACGTCCTGACTTTC. V and J are TRBV7-9 and TRBJ2-6; 7 bases align to TRBD2. The germline V gene encodes CDR1 SEHNR and CDR2 FQNEAQ (reference sequence). Trimming cost V 7 bases and J 2 bases; bases outside gene matches: 11. This CDR3 has 17 amino acids.

The V call is TRBV7-8, the J call TRBJ1-5; D call uncertain. Germline lookup yields CDR1 SGHVS and CDR2 FQNEAQ. Trimming shortened V by 2 bases and J by 2 bases, and 13 bases separated the two germline ends. The CDR3 is made up of 16 amino acids. CDR3 coding DNA: TGTGCCAGCAGCTTATACCCAAGTCTAGGCAATCAGCCCCAGCATTTT. Protein sequence: CASSLYPSLGNQPQHF.

The chain joins TRBV7-9 to TRBJ1-5; D gene unclear. The V end lost 3 bases, the J end lost 0 bases, and 3 bases lay between the germline ends. Germline-derived CDR1 and CDR2 are SEHNR and FQNEAQ (reference sequence). The CDR3 is made up of 13 amino acids. The CDR3 protein is CASSLFSNQPQHF. In DNA, the CDR3 is TGTGCCAGCAGCTTGTTTAGCAATCAGCCCCAGCATTTT.

The V and J genes are TRBV19 and TRBJ1-2, with 8 bases that match TRBD1. Germline V CDR1 and CDR2: LNHDA, SQIVND (reference sequence). The V and J ends lost 4 bases and 5 bases, in that order; junction bases with no gene match: 6. This CDR3 has 14 residues. The CDR3 DNA reads TGTGCCAGTAGTACCTCCCGGGACAGGTATGGCTACACCTTC. This codes for CASSTSRDRYGYTF.

The chain recombines TRBV2 with TRBJ2-7, with no clear D. The germline gives CDR1 SNHLY, CDR2 FYNNEI. Trimming pared 1 base from V and 1 base from J, leaving 11 bases between. The CDR3 is 15 amino acids. The CDR3 spells CASSEEQLGSYEQYF. The CDR3 DNA is TGTGCCAGCAGTGAAGAACAGTTAGGGTCCTACGAGCAGTACTTC.

J is TRBJ2-7 and V is TRBV7-3, with 9 bases identical to TRBD1. The V and J ends lost 4 bases and 7 bases, in that order; junction bases with no gene match: 5. The CDR3 is made up of 13 amino acids. Looked up from germline, CDR1 is SGHTA and CDR2 is FQGTGA. The CDR3, as DNA: TGTGCCAGCAGCTCCGGACAGGGGCAAGAGCAGTACTTC. Residues: CASSSGQGQEQYF.

The chain recombines TRBV24-1 with TRBJ2-5; 8 positions match TRBD2. Germline trimming cut 10 bases from V and 4 bases from J; bases unmatched to any gene: 4. The CDR3 extends over 12 amino acids. Per germline, CDR1 KGHDR and CDR2 SFDVKD. The CDR3 DNA reads TGTGCCACAGCTAGCGGGCTAGAGACCCAGTACTTC. As protein: CATASGLETQYF.

This chain joins TRBV25-1 and TRBJ1-4; D is possibly TRBD1 (5 bases). Trimming cost V 1 base and J 4 bases, with 13 bases left between them. Germline V gives CDR1 MGHDK, CDR2 SYGVNS. The CDR3 extends over 16 amino acids. The CDR3: CASSESRGAINEKLFF. The DNA of the CDR3 is TGTGCCAGCAGTGAATCACGAGGGGCGATTAATGAAAAACTGTTTTTT. Complete variable domain (other parts from reference TRBV25-1 and TRBJ1-4): EADIYQTPRYLVIGTGKKITLECSQTMGHDKMYWYQQDPGMELHLIHYSYGVNSTEKGDLSSESTVSRIRTEHFPLTLESARPSHTSQYLCASSESRGAINEKLFFGSGTQLSVL.

The chain carries TRBV6-1 and TRBJ1-4; 9 nucleotides match TRBD1. The germline V gene has CDR1 MNHNS and CDR2 SASEGT. V lost 4 bases, J lost 8 bases, and 8 bases stayed unmatched. The CDR3 sequence is 15 residues long. The CDR3 loop is CASSVTGGAREKLFF. CDR3 coding DNA: TGTGCCAGCAGTGTAACAGGGGGCGCGAGGGAAAAACTGTTTTTT.

V is TRBV5-4 and J is TRBJ2-7, with 10 bases lining up with TRBD2. With 2 bases clipped from V and 5 bases from J, the junction kept 13 bases outside the gene matches. CDR3 size: 17 residues. The germline V gene has CDR1 SGHNT and CDR2 YYREEE (reference sequence). CDR3 bases: TGTGCCAGCAGCTTCGGAACTCCGGGACTAGCGTACCACGAGCAGTACTTC. Translation: CASSFGTPGLAYHEQYF.

The chain joins TRBV5-6 to TRBJ1-1; D is possibly TRBD1 (5 bases). Trimming shortened V by 4 bases and J by 7 bases, and 20 bases separated the two germline ends. The CDR3 is made up of 15 amino acids. CDR1 is SGHDT, CDR2 YYEEEE, per germline. The CDR3 protein is CASSAWGPGLGEAFF. CDR3 coding DNA: TGTGCCAGCAGCGCGTGGGGTCCGGGGCTGGGTGAAGCTTTCTTT.

V and J are TRBV19 and TRBJ2-7; 7 bases match TRBD1. This CDR3 has 13 residues. V shed 6 bases and J 4 bases; nucleotides not matched to a gene: 6. The germline V gene encodes CDR1 LNHDA and CDR2 SQIVND (reference sequence). The CDR3 here is CASRGHRGYEQYF. The DNA of the CDR3 is TGTGCCAGTAGAGGCCACAGGGGATACGAGCAGTACTTC.

The chain employs TRBV6-5 and TRBJ2-3; maybe TRBD2 (7 bases). The CDR3 consists of 14 residues. Germline values: CDR1 MNHEY, CDR2 SVGAGI. Trimming removed 6 bases at V and 1 base at J, with 11 bases between. The chain's CDR3 is CASRQGGGTDTQYF. In DNA, the CDR3 is TGTGCCAGCAGACAGGGAGGGGGCACAGATACGCAGTATTTT.

The CDR3 region has the DNA TGTGCCAGCACTGGGACAGAGGGCTACACCTTC. It encodes CASTGTEGYTF. The V gene is TRBV12-3 or TRBV12-4, the J gene TRBJ1-2, with TRBD1 matching 7 bases. J gave up 8 bases and V 7 bases, and 4 bases lay outside the gene matches. The CDR3 loop spans 11 amino acids.

This rearrangement joins TRBV19 to TRBJ2-3; the D is unclear. This CDR3 spans 16 amino acids. Trimming shortened V by 2 bases and J by 0 bases, and 12 bases separated the two germline ends. Germline loops: CDR1 LNHDA, CDR2 SQIVND (reference sequence). This CDR3 is CASSISVASSTDTQYF. CDR3 DNA sequence: TGTGCCAGTAGTATATCGGTAGCTAGTAGCACAGATACGCAGTATTTT. Combining the CDR3 with reference TRBV19 and TRBJ2-3 gives the whole variable domain DGGITQSPKYLFRKEGQNVTLSCEQNLNHDAMYWYRQDPGQGLRLIYYSQIVNDFQKGDIAEGYSVSREKKESFPLTVTSAQKNPTAFYLCASSISVASSTDTQYFGPGTRLTVL.

Concerning this clone: Germline and junction disagree at one end, which may indicate a read error. V gene TRBV9 combines with J gene TRBJ2-3, with D maybe TRBD2 (7 bases). Germline V gene lookup returns CDR1 SGDLS and CDR2 YYNGEE. The CDR3 is 15 residues long. CDR3 region: CASNVWGGATDTQYF. For the CDR3, the DNA is TGTGCCAGCAACGTATGGGGGGGGGCTACAGATACGCAGTATTTT.